This T cell receptor beta chain was sequenced in a study of vaccination and CD4 T cells after COVID-19. Looking at the study overall: In the convalescent group, nasal swab PCR was SARS-CoV-2 positive; about nine cases were mild and one severe.

The treatment: roughly ten-day PBMC culture with coronavirus spike peptide pools or control peptides (ViraFEST assay). ViraFEST enlarged antigen-specific T cell populations with peptide pools and afterwards sequenced TCRs. Once obtained from cultured CD4+ T cells, the DNA was sequenced using the Oncomine TCR Beta short-read assay. Using its own MiXCR run on the PCR reads, TCRdb lists one record per CDR3 protein. The table records some 3,100 distinct CDR3 sequences, 60% to 80% of them present only once. With regard to this clonotype: No antigen is known for it.

The CDR3 totals 17 residues. Unmatched junction bases numbered 11, after V lost 4 bases and J lost 6 bases. Findings of the study overall: Spike mono-reactivity marked 304 of 307 vaccine-specific clones in convalescent patients.

The rearrangement links TRBV12-3 or TRBV12-4 to TRBJ1-6; 8 positions agree with TRBD1. The clonotype was recovered from a human donor who had recovered from COVID-19. Source material: CD4+ T cells from blood, cultured in vitro. The CDR3 DNA reads TGTGCCAGCAGTTCATACCCAGGGGGCTTGGGTAATTCACCCCTCCACTTT. Its protein is CASSSYPGGLGNSPLHF.